Presented here are 23 T cell receptor beta chains from one specimen sequenced in a study of T cells in Graves' hyperthyroidism and ophthalmopathy (dated by TCRdb to about 2019). Library prep was done by multiplex PCR. This sample was sequenced with an Illumina HiSeq 2000. The TCR beta CDR3 regions were amplified from RNA transcripts. The TCR CDR3 was subjected to a first round of RT-PCR using the HTBI primer set and the Qiagen OneStep RT-PCR kit. TCRdb redid the processing of the public reads, applying fastp at Q25 and MiXCR, and retained in-frame beta chains. Each entry is one CDR3 protein sequence, shown with its most common DNA and genes. The sample table holds nearly 600,000 distinct CDR3 sequences, of which roughly 13% were seen once. Jointly, the top ten make up 4.5% to 6% of the sample. Sequenced sample: blood. The source of these receptors is a woman between 25 and 40 years old with Graves' hyperthyroidism that later progressed to Graves' ophthalmopathy.

On this clonotype itself: A read error may be the cause here, since a much bigger clone is one base away. V and J are TRBV24-1 and TRBJ2-1; 9 positions match TRBD2. CDR3 length equals 15 residues. CDR1 is KGHDR, CDR2 SFDVKD, per germline. The CDR3 DNA sequence: TGTGCCACCAGTGAACCTAGCGGGACCTACAATGAGCGGTTCTTC. Translated, it gives CATSEPSGTYNERFF.

This clonotype was recorded at least ten times. V is TRBV10-3 and J is TRBJ1-5, with 9 bases that match TRBD1. V was pared by 2 bases and J by 5 bases, with 7 bases of the junction left unmatched. CDR1 is ENHRY and CDR2 is SYGVKD in the germline V gene. The CDR3 contains 16 residues. CDR3 loop: CAISESTGGRDQPQHF. In DNA form, the CDR3 reads TGTGCCATCAGTGAGAGTACAGGGGGCAGGGATCAGCCCCAGCATTTT.

The J gene is TRBJ2-7, the V gene TRBV28, with 8 bases that match TRBD2. CDR3 length: 14 residues. The germline gives CDR1 MDHEN, CDR2 SYDVKM. After removal of 7 bases from V and 7 bases from J, the junction contained 12 bases not matched to a gene. The CDR3: CASNSGGGVWEQYF. In nucleotides, the CDR3 is TGTGCCAGCAACTCGGGGGGGGGGGTTTGGGAGCAGTACTTC. The entire variable domain, with the rest obtained from reference TRBV28 and TRBJ2-7, is as follows: DVKVTQSSRYLVKRTGEKVFLECVQDMDHENMFWYRQDPGLGLRLIYFSYDVKMKEKGDIPEGYSVSREKKERFSLILESASTNQTSMYLCASNSGGGVWEQYFGPGTRLTVT.

Ten or more counts support this clonotype. V usage is TRBV5-1 and J usage is TRBJ2-7; tentatively, D is TRBD1 or TRBD2 (7 bases each). This CDR3 is built from 15 residues. Germline V gene lookup returns CDR1 SGHRS and CDR2 YFSETQ. Trimming stripped 1 base from V and 2 bases from J, with 13 bases between. The CDR3 DNA is TGCGCCAGCAGCTTGAGCGGGACAGAGCCCTACGAGCAGTACTTC. Translation: CASSLSGTEPYEQYF.

This clonotype was observed a handful of times. V gene TRBV14 combines with J gene TRBJ2-5; TRBD1 or TRBD2 may be the D gene (5 bases each). The V end was cut by 0 bases, the J end by 5 bases, with 10 bases between. The CDR3 is 14 residues long. Germline loops: CDR1 SGHDN, CDR2 FVKESK. Here the CDR3 reads CASSQERGGETQYF. In DNA form, the CDR3 reads TGTGCCAGCAGCCAAGAGAGGGGTGGGGAGACCCAGTACTTC.

There are many counts of this clonotype. The rearrangement uses TRBV29-1 and TRBJ2-5; 7 positions match TRBD1. The germline gives CDR1 SQVTM, CDR2 ANQGSEA. There are 18 residues in the CDR3. V trimming: 5 bases; J trimming: 1 base; junction bases outside the gene matches: 19. As DNA, the CDR3 is TGCAGCGTTCACGGAAGGGTTCCACCAGGGGGATCCCAAGAGACCCAGTACTTC. Its protein product is CSVHGRVPPGGSQETQYF.

This clonotype showed up many times. The genes are TRBV20-1 and TRBJ2-7; perhaps TRBD1 as D (5 bases). The CDR3 covers 14 residues. With 6 bases removed from V and 0 bases from J, the gap between germline ends came to 15 bases. CDR1 is DFQATT, CDR2 SNEGSKA, per germline (reference sequence). Here the CDR3 reads CSADTRNSSYEQYF. For the CDR3, the DNA is TGCAGTGCGGACACAAGGAATAGCTCCTACGAGCAGTACTTC.

This clonotype came up many times. The chain carries TRBV3-1 and TRBJ2-7; tentatively, D is TRBD2 (5 bases). Germline V lookup: CDR1 LGHDT, CDR2 YNNKEL (reference sequence). V was clipped by 1 base and J by 5 bases, with 6 bases between them. The CDR3 sequence is 12 residues long. The CDR3 nucleotides are TGTGCCAGCAGCCAAGCGGGAAACGAGCAGTACTTC. It codes for CASSQAGNEQYF.

The chain carries TRBV6-2 or TRBV6-3 and TRBJ1-6; D is ambiguous. V lost 0 bases and J 9 bases, leaving 3 bases between the germline ends. Germline V gene data show CDR1 as MNHEY and CDR2 as SVGEGT. CDR3 length: 12 residues. The CDR3 region is CASSYSGSPLHF. CDR3 nucleotide sequence: TGTGCCAGCAGTTACTCAGGTTCACCCCTCCACTTT.

This clonotype occurred a few times. The chain couples TRBV27 to TRBJ2-3; D gene uncertain. Germline V gives CDR1 MNHEY, CDR2 SMNVEV (reference sequence). The V gene lost 1 base and the J gene lost 1 base, with 3 bases spanning the gap. The CDR3 length is 13 residues. DNA of the CDR3: TGTGCCAGCAGTTTATTACGCACAGATACGCAGTATTTT. Translation: CASSLLRTDTQYF.

The sample holds many counts of this clonotype. DNA for the CDR3: TGTGCCAGCAGTGAACAGGGGGAAAACAATGAGCAGTTCTTC. It specifies CASSEQGENNEQFF. V usage is TRBV2 and J usage is TRBJ2-1; TRBD1 matches 7 bases. Germline V CDR1 and CDR2: SNHLY, FYNNEI. This CDR3 contains 14 residues. V shed 2 bases and J 5 bases; nucleotides not matched to a gene: 3.

This clonotype was seen repeatedly, ten times or more. The V call is TRBV9, the J call TRBJ2-7, with 15 bases lining up with TRBD2. The CDR3 loop spans 16 amino acids. The J segment lost 6 bases and the V segment lost 2 bases, leaving 6 bases of the junction unmatched. CDR1 is SGDLS and CDR2 is YYNGEE in the germline V gene. The CDR3 is CASSVGLAGGPGEQYF. The CDR3 DNA reads TGTGCCAGCAGCGTCGGACTAGCGGGAGGGCCAGGCGAGCAGTACTTC.

This clonotype was detected a few times. This chain connects TRBV12-3 or TRBV12-4 to TRBJ2-1; 12 bases map to TRBD2. The CDR3 spans 18 residues. The V segment lost 6 bases and the J segment 5 bases; nucleotides outside the gene matches: 14. CDR3 sequence reads: CASSKRTSGTGRHNEQFF. The CDR3 DNA follows: TGTGCCAGCAGCAAAAGGACTAGCGGGACCGGGAGGCACAATGAGCAGTTCTTC.

The chain couples TRBV20-1 to TRBJ1-1; D gene ambiguous. The CDR3 sequence is 12 residues long. Germline V gene sequence: CDR1 DFQATT, CDR2 SNEGSKA (reference sequence). The CDR3 nucleotides are TGCGGATGGATCGGGAGTGGCACTGAAGCTTTCTTT. This translates into CGWIGSGTEAFF.

Comment on this clonotype: One end of the junction does not line up with germline, which may come from a read error. This rearrangement joins TRBV5-6 to TRBJ1-2; D is perhaps TRBD1 (5 bases). This CDR3 has 15 residues. The germline CDR1 and CDR2 sequences are SGHDT and YYEEEE. The CDR3 here is CASRRRGPWGYGYTF. CDR3 nucleotides: TGCGCCAGCAGAAGAAGGGGACCCTGGGGCTATGGCTACACCTTC.

This clonotype was detected many times. The V call is TRBV27, the J call TRBJ2-1, with D possibly TRBD1 on 6 matching bases. Germline V lookup: CDR1 MNHEY, CDR2 SMNVEV (reference sequence). The ends were cut back, 5 bases at V and 3 bases at J, with 11 bases in the middle. This CDR3 is 14 amino acids long. The CDR3 loop reads CASSPGTSYNEQFF. In DNA form, the CDR3 reads TGTGCCAGCAGTCCCGGGACAAGCTACAATGAGCAGTTCTTC.

The V gene is TRBV5-1, the J gene TRBJ2-1; D is perhaps TRBD2 (5 bases). The ends were cut back, 0 bases at V and 3 bases at J, with 13 bases in the middle. Germline V lookup: CDR1 SGHRS, CDR2 YFSETQ. There are 16 residues in the CDR3. The CDR3 DNA follows: TGCGCCAGCAGCTTGGCTGGTAGCGCAAACTACAATGAGCAGTTCTTC. This translates into CASSLAGSANYNEQFF.

This clonotype was recorded at least ten times. The chain links TRBV6-2 or TRBV6-3 to TRBJ1-2; D call uncertain. Per the germline V gene, CDR1 is MNHEY and CDR2 is SVGEGT. The ends were cut back, 10 bases at V and 6 bases at J, with 9 bases in the middle. This CDR3 region has 10 residues. CDR3 DNA: TGTGCCACCCTTTCAGATGGCTACACCTTC. Translation: CATLSDGYTF.

This clonotype was seen at least ten times. This chain connects TRBV7-9 to TRBJ1-1; perhaps TRBD1 as D (6 bases). The CDR3 sequence is 14 residues long. V was trimmed by 7 bases and J by 0 bases, leaving 12 bases between them. Germline-derived CDR1 and CDR2 are SEHNR and FQNEAQ (reference sequence). Here the CDR3 reads CASKPGALNTEAFF. In DNA form, the CDR3 reads TGTGCCAGCAAACCAGGGGCCTTGAACACTGAAGCTTTCTTT. The whole variable domain, remainder taken from reference TRBV7-9 and TRBJ1-1, is DTGVSQNPRHKITKRGQNVTFRCDPISEHNRLYWYRQTLGQGPEFLTYFQNEAQLEKSRLLSDRFSAERPKGSFSTLEIQRTEQGDSAMYLCASKPGALNTEAFFGQGTRLTVV.

There are a few counts of this clonotype. V and J are TRBV13 and TRBJ2-2; a possible D gene is TRBD1 (6 bases). The length of the CDR3 is 13 residues. CDR1 is PRHDT and CDR2 is FYEKMQ in the germline V gene (reference sequence). V was pared by 5 bases and J by 4 bases, with 8 bases between. The CDR3 loop is CASSRTVTGELFF. The CDR3 bases are TGTGCCAGCAGCCGGACAGTCACCGGGGAGCTGTTTTTT.

This clonotype was recorded many times. This chain uses TRBV19 with TRBJ2-7; TRBD1 is a possible D gene (6 bases). This CDR3 has 15 amino acids. Trimming stripped 5 bases from V and 4 bases from J, with 18 bases between. Germline lookup yields CDR1 LNHDA and CDR2 SQIVND (reference sequence). CDR3 region: CASSRATTGSYEQYF. CDR3 nucleotide sequence: TGTGCCAGTAGTCGAGCCACGACAGGCTCATACGAGCAGTACTTC.

This clonotype occurred many times. The gene calls are TRBV7-2 and TRBJ2-3; TRBD2 matches 9 bases. V dropped 1 base and J dropped 0; count of bases not matched to a gene: 2. The CDR3 length is 16 residues. CDR1 is SGHTA and CDR2 is FQGNSA in the germline V gene. CDR3 amino acids: CASSLEGTSSTDTQYF. CDR3 sequence (DNA): TGTGCCAGCAGCTTAGAGGGGACTAGCAGCACAGATACGCAGTATTTT.

This clonotype was observed many times. The V and J genes are TRBV11-2 and TRBJ1-5; D uncertain. Germline CDR1 reads SGHAT; CDR2 reads FQNNGV. Trimming removed 0 bases from V and 2 bases from J, with 8 bases in between. This CDR3 is 15 amino acids long. The chain's CDR3 is CASSLDTRGNQPQHF. The CDR3 DNA sequence: TGTGCCAGCAGCTTAGATACCCGCGGCAATCAGCCCCAGCATTTT.